This TCR beta chain stems from a study of T cells after yellow fever vaccination. Study-level background: The SMART-Seq v4 Ultra Low Input method served to prepare the low-cell-number fractions. Regarding the study as a whole: Post-booster reappearance was seen for most primary-vaccination clones (around 96% CD4, 75% to 90% CD8). A weaker secondary response peaked on day 5, the primary on day 15. Abundant clonotypes from the bulk population could get into FACS-sorted repertoires as contaminants.

With respect to this clonotype: Antigen unknown.

The germline gives CDR1 MNHNY, CDR2 SVGAGI (reference sequence). The CDR3 spans 16 residues. The V end was cut by 2 bases, the J end by 0 bases, with 8 bases between. In TCRdb, the 5' RACE reads were re-called with MiXCR into one record per CDR3 protein. The repertoire holds about 120,000 distinct CDR3 sequences, with around 9.8% as singletons. V is TRBV6-6 and J is TRBJ2-6; D perhaps matches TRBD1 (5 bases). This TCR was sampled from a man between 18 and 35 years old who received the YFV17D yellow fever vaccine. Sequencing used CD8+ T cells sorted from PBMCs, obtained on the day of the yellow fever booster vaccination. In nucleotides, the CDR3 is TGTGCCAGCAGTTACGGCAGGGCCTCTGGGGCCAACGTCCTGACTTTC. Protein: CASSYGRASGANVLTF.